These 21 T cell receptor beta chains were all obtained from the same sample, sequenced in a study of T cell responses to AZD1222 COVID-19 vaccine. Sequenced by immunoSEQ multiplex PCR; TCRdb stores in-frame clones only, minus some. The profile shows 150,000 or so clones, 80% to 90% of them singletons. The material sequenced was peripheral blood, taken on day 0 of AZD1222 vaccination. The receptors were gathered from an adult in good health.

This clone was recorded a few times. The rearrangement joins TRBV2 to TRBJ1-4, with D hard to call. The CDR3 has 14 residues. Trimming pared 7 bases from V and 0 bases from J, leaving 9 bases between. Germline loops: CDR1 SNHLY, CDR2 FYNNEI. The CDR3 loop reads CASKAWATNEKLFF. The CDR3 DNA sequence: TGTGCCAGCAAGGCATGGGCAACTAATGAAAAACTGTTTTTT.

The chain links TRBV4-2 to TRBJ1-1; D unresolved. V shed 2 bases and J shed 1 base, with 8 bases lying between them. The CDR3 has 14 amino acids. Germline V gene sequence: CDR1 LGHNA, CDR2 YNFKEQ. The DNA for the CDR3 is TGTGCCAGCAGCCAATCATCCTGGAACACTGAAGCTTTCTTT. Translating gives CASSQSSWNTEAFF.

The V call is TRBV18, the J call TRBJ2-7; no reliable D call. The CDR3 is 15 residues long. Germline-derived CDR1 and CDR2 are KGHSH and LQKENI. V lost 2 bases, J lost 4 bases, and 15 bases lay in between. The CDR3 loop is CASSPESVPGYEQYF. The CDR3 nucleotides are TGTGCCAGCTCACCAGAGTCGGTCCCCGGGTACGAGCAGTACTTC.

The rearrangement joins TRBV30 to TRBJ1-1, with a weak D call TRBD1 (5 bases). This CDR3 spans 14 amino acids. Trimming shortened V by 2 bases and J by 4 bases, and 14 bases separated the two germline ends. Germline values: CDR1 GTSNPN, CDR2 SVGIG (reference sequence). CDR3 residues: CAWSRTWQGTEAFF. Written as DNA, the CDR3 is TGTGCCTGGAGTCGTACATGGCAGGGCACTGAAGCTTTCTTT.

The chain combines TRBV29-1 with TRBJ1-5; unclear D gene. The CDR3 is 17 amino acids. Trimming pared 6 bases from V and 0 bases from J, leaving 21 bases between. From germline, CDR1 is SQVTM and CDR2 ANQGSEA. The CDR3 loop is CSVQKIGMTYSNQPQHF. CDR3 nucleotides: TGCAGCGTCCAAAAAATTGGGATGACATATAGCAATCAGCCCCAGCATTTT.

This clone was seen a handful of times. V usage is TRBV7-9 and J usage is TRBJ1-5, with TRBD1 as a possible D gene (5 bases). Germline CDR1 and CDR2: SEHNR and FQNEAQ (reference sequence). With 4 bases removed from V and 5 bases from J, the gap between germline ends came to 15 bases. This CDR3 spans 15 amino acids. This CDR3 reads CASSYSHAGDQPQHF. CDR3 in DNA: TGTGCCAGCAGCTATTCTCACGCGGGGGATCAGCCCCAGCATTTT.

In its sample, this clone was seen once. This chain links TRBV5-1 with TRBJ1-2; 7 bases match TRBD1. Losses at the gene ends were 2 bases for V and 1 base for J; bases not matched to a gene: 14. Per germline, CDR1 SGHRS and CDR2 YFSETQ. The CDR3 contains 18 residues. The CDR3 region is CASSLYPPLRQGNYGYTF. CDR3 sequence (DNA): TGCGCCAGCAGCTTATACCCTCCGTTGAGACAGGGTAACTATGGCTACACCTTC.

The V gene is TRBV5-1, the J gene TRBJ1-2, with TRBD1 as a possible D gene (6 bases). The CDR3 has 13 residues. The ends were cut back, 0 bases at V and 9 bases at J, with 12 bases in the middle. The germline V gene encodes CDR1 SGHRS and CDR2 YFSETQ. The CDR3 sequence is CASSLEGGVSYTF. The CDR3 DNA reads TGCGCCAGCAGCTTGGAAGGGGGTGTGAGCTACACCTTC.

The chain combines TRBV6-4 with TRBJ2-1; 7 bases line up with TRBD2. The germline V gene encodes CDR1 MRHNA and CDR2 SNTAGT. This CDR3 is 15 amino acids long. V was pared by 3 bases and J by 0 bases, with 2 bases of the junction left unmatched. The CDR3 spells CASSEAGSSYNEQFF. CDR3 nucleotide sequence: TGTGCCAGCAGTGAAGCGGGGAGCTCCTACAATGAGCAGTTCTTC.

V gene TRBV28 combines with J gene TRBJ1-5; D gene uncertain. Deletions cut 6 bases from V and 7 bases from J, with 22 bases between. The CDR3 is 16 residues long. Germline V gives CDR1 MDHEN, CDR2 SYDVKM. CDR3 sequence (DNA): TGTGCCAGCAGCTATACCTCGATCGGCCCTCGGCAGCCCCAGCATTTT. Protein sequence: CASSYTSIGPRQPQHF.

This CDR3 is CASSLEGRAAYGSGNTIYF. The CDR3 DNA reads TGTGCCAGCAGCTTAGAGGGGCGGGCAGCTTACGGCTCTGGAAACACCATATATTTT. This sequence joins TRBV7-6 and TRBJ1-3, with TRBD1 as a possible D gene (5 bases). V shed 1 base and J shed 0 bases, with 19 bases lying between them. CDR3 length equals 19 residues. CDR1 and CDR2 from the germline V gene are SGHVS and FNYEAQ.

The chain is built from TRBV6-2 or TRBV6-3 and TRBJ1-5; 7 nucleotides match TRBD1. Germline CDR1 MNHEY, CDR2 SVGEGT. The CDR3 covers 18 residues. V shed 2 bases, J shed 0 bases, and the junction held 10 bases outside the gene matches. DNA of the CDR3: TGTGCCAGCAGTTACCAGGGGACAGAAAATTATAGCAATCAGCCCCAGCATTTT. Protein sequence: CASSYQGTENYSNQPQHF.

The chain links TRBV19 to TRBJ2-5; D perhaps matches TRBD2 (7 bases). The CDR3 runs to 16 residues. The V gene's germline CDR1 is LNHDA and CDR2 SQIVND (reference sequence). The V gene lost 4 bases and the J gene lost 2 bases, with 17 bases spanning the gap. Here the CDR3 reads CASSNRRGAHQETQYF. DNA of the CDR3: TGTGCCAGTAGTAACCGTCGGGGGGCCCATCAAGAGACCCAGTACTTC.

The chain employs TRBV4-3 and TRBJ1-1; TRBD1 is a possible D gene (5 bases). Trimming pared 0 bases from V and 0 bases from J, leaving 11 bases between. Germline-derived CDR1 and CDR2 are LGHNA and YSLEER. This CDR3 has 16 amino acids. CDR3 amino acids: CASSQDFRGMNTEAFF. In DNA, the CDR3 is TGCGCCAGCAGCCAAGATTTTCGGGGGATGAACACTGAAGCTTTCTTT.

The J gene is TRBJ1-2, the V gene TRBV3-1 (or the pseudogene TRBV3-2); D not certain. Trimming removed 1 base at V and 10 bases at J, with 10 bases between. CDR1 and CDR2 from the germline V gene are LGHDT and YNNKEL (reference sequence). This CDR3 has 12 amino acids. The CDR3 is CASSQGRRDYTF. CDR3 in DNA: TGTGCCAGCAGCCAAGGACGGAGGGACTACACCTTC.

J is TRBJ2-6 and V is TRBV7-9, with D perhaps given as TRBD1 or TRBD2 (5 bases each). Germline CDR1 SEHNR, CDR2 FQNEAQ (reference sequence). There are 19 residues in the CDR3. The V end was cut by 3 bases, the J end by 0 bases, with 18 bases between. As DNA, the CDR3 is TGTGCCAGCAGCTTGGGGAAGGGCAGGGAGAGCTCTGGGGCCAACGTCCTGACTTTC. Amino acid sequence: CASSLGKGRESSGANVLTF.

V usage is TRBV28 and J usage is TRBJ2-3; 7 bases line up with TRBD1. The length of the CDR3 is 14 residues. J was trimmed by 7 bases and V by 4 bases; bases with no gene match: 8. The germline CDR1 and CDR2 sequences are MDHEN and SYDVKM. For the CDR3, the DNA is TGTGCCAGCAGTTCCTACAGGGGTCGTAATACGCAGTATTTT. It yields the protein CASSSYRGRNTQYF.

This chain uses TRBV5-1 with TRBJ1-2; D gene uncertain. Looked up from germline, CDR1 is SGHRS and CDR2 is YFSETQ. V was cut by 5 bases and J by 2 bases, with 10 bases left in between. The CDR3 spans 13 residues. The CDR3, as DNA: TGCGCCAGCAGTCCCCAGGAGAACTATGGCTACACCTTC. Amino acids: CASSPQENYGYTF.

The chain links TRBV11-3 to TRBJ2-7, with D perhaps being TRBD1 or TRBD2 (5 bases each). The CDR3 covers 15 residues. From germline, CDR1 is SGHNT and CDR2 YENEEA. Between the trimmed V and J ends, which lost 6 bases and 6 bases, there was a span of 21 bases. CDR3 region: CASRSNEGLRGEQYF. Written as DNA, the CDR3 is TGTGCCAGCAGATCTAATGAGGGGTTGAGGGGCGAGCAGTACTTC.

The chain links TRBV2 to TRBJ1-1; 7 bases are a match to TRBD1. V gave up 8 bases and J gave up 0 bases; unmatched junction bases: 3. The CDR3 totals 13 residues. Per germline, CDR1 SNHLY and CDR2 FYNNEI. The CDR3 is CASQGQLNTEAFF. CDR3 coding DNA: TGTGCCAGCCAGGGACAGCTGAACACTGAAGCTTTCTTT. Complete variable domain (other parts from reference TRBV2 and TRBJ1-1): EPEVTQTPSHQVTQMGQEVILRCVPISNHLYFYWYRQILGQKVEFLVSFYNNEISEKSEIFDDQFSVERPDGSNFTLKIRSTKLEDSAMYFCASQGQLNTEAFFGQGTRLTVV.

V usage is TRBV7-2 and J usage is TRBJ1-1; 9 nucleotides align to TRBD1. This CDR3 is built from 16 residues. In germline, CDR1 is SGHTA, CDR2 FQGNSA. V shed 7 bases, J shed 1 base, and the junction held 10 bases outside the gene matches. This CDR3 is CASKPGQGKWNTEAFF. Here the CDR3 DNA reads TGTGCCAGCAAACCGGGACAGGGAAAATGGAACACTGAAGCTTTCTTT.